This T cell receptor beta chain was sequenced for a study of T cell responses to AZD1222 COVID-19 vaccine. Method: immunoSEQ multiplex PCR; TCRdb's copy keeps in-frame clones and lacks some. This table has approximately 80,000 clones, more than 75% appearing once. Trimming took off 3 bases at V and 2 bases at J, with 13 bases between the two ends. The CDR3 loop spans 14 amino acids. CDR1 and CDR2 from the germline V gene are SQVTM and ANQGSEA. Here the sequenced sample was peripheral blood, taken on day 0 of AZD1222 vaccination. The source of this sequence is an adult in good health. V is TRBV29-1 and J is TRBJ1-2; D ambiguous. The CDR3 here is CSVDKDTQNYGYTF. The CDR3 DNA reads TGCAGCGTTGATAAAGACACCCAAAACTATGGCTACACCTTC.